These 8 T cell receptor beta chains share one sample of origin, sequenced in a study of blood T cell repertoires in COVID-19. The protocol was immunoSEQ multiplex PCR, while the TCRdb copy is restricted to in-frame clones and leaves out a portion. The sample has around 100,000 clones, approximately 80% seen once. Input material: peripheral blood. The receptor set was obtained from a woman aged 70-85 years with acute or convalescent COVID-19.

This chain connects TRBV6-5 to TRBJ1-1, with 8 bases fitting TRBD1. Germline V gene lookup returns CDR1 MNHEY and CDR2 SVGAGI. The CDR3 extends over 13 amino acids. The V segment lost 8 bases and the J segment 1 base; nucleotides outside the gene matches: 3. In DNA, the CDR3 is TGTGCCAGCGGACAGGGCAGGAACACTGAAGCTTTCTTT. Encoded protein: CASGQGRNTEAFF.

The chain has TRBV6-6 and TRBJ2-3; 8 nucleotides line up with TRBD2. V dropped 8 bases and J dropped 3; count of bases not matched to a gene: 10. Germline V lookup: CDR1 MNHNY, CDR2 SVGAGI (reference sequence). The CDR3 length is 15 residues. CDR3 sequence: CASSSGGSWTDTQYF. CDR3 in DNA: TGTGCCAGCTCATCGGGGGGGTCATGGACAGATACGCAGTATTTT.

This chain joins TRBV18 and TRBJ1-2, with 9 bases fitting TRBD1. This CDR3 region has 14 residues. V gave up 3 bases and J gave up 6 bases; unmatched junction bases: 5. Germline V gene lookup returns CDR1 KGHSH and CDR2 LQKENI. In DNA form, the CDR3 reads TGTGCCAGCTCACCCCGGGACAGGGTGGATGGCTACACCTTC. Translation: CASSPRDRVDGYTF.

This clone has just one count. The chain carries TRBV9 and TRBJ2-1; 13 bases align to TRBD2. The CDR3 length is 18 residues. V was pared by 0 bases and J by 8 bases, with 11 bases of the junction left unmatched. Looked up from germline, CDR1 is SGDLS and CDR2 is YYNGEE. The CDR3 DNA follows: TGTGCCAGCAGCGTAGAGCAGGGAGGACTAGCGGGGGTGGATGAGCAGTTCTTC. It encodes CASSVEQGGLAGVDEQFF.

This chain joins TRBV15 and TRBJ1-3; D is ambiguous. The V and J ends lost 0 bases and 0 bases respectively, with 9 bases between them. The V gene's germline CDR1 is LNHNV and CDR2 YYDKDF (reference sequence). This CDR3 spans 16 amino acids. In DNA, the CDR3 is TGTGCCACCAGCAGAGATCGTCCAGGCTCTGGAAACACCATATATTTT. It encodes CATSRDRPGSGNTIYF.

The CDR3 loop is CASSLGLDIEKLFF. The DNA for the CDR3 is TGTGCCAGCAGCCTTGGACTCGATATTGAAAAACTGTTTTTT. The chain recombines TRBV14 with TRBJ1-4; no firm D call. Germline CDR1 SGHDN, CDR2 FVKESK. V dropped 4 bases and J dropped 7 bases, with 13 bases sitting between them. The CDR3 is made up of 14 amino acids.

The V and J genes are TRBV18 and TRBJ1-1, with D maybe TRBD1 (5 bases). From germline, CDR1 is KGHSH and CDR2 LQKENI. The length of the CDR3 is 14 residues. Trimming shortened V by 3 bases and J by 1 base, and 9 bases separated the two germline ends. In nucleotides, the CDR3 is TGTGCCAGCTCACCCATAGGACAGAACACTGAAGCTTTCTTT. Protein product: CASSPIGQNTEAFF.

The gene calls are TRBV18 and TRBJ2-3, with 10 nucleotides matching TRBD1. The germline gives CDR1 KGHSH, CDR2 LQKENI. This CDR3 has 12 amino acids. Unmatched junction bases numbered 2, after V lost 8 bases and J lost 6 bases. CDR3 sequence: CASRTGGDTQYF. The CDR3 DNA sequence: TGTGCCAGCAGGACAGGGGGTGATACGCAGTATTTT.